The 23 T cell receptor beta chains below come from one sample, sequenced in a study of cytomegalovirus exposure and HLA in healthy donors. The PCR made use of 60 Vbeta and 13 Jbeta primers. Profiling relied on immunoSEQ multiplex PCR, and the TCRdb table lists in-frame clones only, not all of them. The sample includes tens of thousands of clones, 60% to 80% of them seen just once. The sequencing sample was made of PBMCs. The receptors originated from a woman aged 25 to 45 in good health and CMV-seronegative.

As DNA, the CDR3 is TGTGCCAGCAGCCCCAACAGGGGGTATGGCTACACCTTC. Its protein is CASSPNRGYGYTF. The chain combines TRBV7-2 with TRBJ1-2, with TRBD1 identical over 8 bases. This CDR3 contains 13 residues. V trimming: 5 bases; J trimming: 5 bases; junction bases outside the gene matches: 4. Per germline, CDR1 SGHTA and CDR2 FQGNSA.

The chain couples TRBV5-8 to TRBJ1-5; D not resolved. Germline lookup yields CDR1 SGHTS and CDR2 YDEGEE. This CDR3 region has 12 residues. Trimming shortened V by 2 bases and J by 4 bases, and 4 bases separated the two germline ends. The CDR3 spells CASSFGNQPQHF. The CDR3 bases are TGTGCCAGCAGCTTCGGGAATCAGCCCCAGCATTTT. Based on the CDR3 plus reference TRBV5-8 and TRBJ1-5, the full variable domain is EAGVTQSPTHLIKTRGQQATLRCSPISGHTSVYWYQQALGLGLQFLLWYDEGEERNRGNFPPRFSGRQFPNYSSELNVNALELEDSALYLCASSFGNQPQHFGDGTRLSIL.

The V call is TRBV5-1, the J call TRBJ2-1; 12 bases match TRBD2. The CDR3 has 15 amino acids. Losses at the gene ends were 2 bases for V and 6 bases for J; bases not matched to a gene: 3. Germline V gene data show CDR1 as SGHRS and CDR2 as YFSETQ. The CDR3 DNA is TGCGCCAGCAGCTTTGGACTAGCGGGATTCAATGAGCAGTTCTTC. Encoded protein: CASSFGLAGFNEQFF.

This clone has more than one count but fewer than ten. CDR3 sequence: CASSGPGTGGANYGYTF. In DNA form, the CDR3 reads TGTGCCAGTAGTGGCCCCGGGACAGGGGGCGCGAACTATGGCTACACCTTC. V and J are TRBV19 and TRBJ1-2, with TRBD1 identical over 12 bases. Germline V gene sequence: CDR1 LNHDA, CDR2 SQIVND (reference sequence). V was clipped by 5 bases and J by 2 bases; unmatched bases: 9. There are 17 residues in the CDR3.

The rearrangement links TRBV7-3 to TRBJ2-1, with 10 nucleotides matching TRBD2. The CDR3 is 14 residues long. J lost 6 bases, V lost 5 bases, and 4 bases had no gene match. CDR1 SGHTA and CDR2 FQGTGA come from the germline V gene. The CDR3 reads CASSMGLASNEQFF. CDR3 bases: TGTGCCAGCAGCATGGGACTAGCGAGCAATGAGCAGTTCTTC.

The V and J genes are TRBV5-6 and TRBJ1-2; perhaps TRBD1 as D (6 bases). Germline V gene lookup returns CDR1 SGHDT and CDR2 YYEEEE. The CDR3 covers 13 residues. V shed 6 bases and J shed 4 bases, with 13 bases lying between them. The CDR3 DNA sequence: TGTGCCAGCATGCCGGGACAAGGCTATGGCTACACCTTC. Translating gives CASMPGQGYGYTF.

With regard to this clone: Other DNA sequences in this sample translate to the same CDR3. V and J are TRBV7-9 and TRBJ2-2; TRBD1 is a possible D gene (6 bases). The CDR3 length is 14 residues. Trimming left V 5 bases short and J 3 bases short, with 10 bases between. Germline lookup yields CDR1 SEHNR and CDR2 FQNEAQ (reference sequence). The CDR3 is CASSPNRDTGELFF. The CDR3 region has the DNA TGTGCCAGCAGCCCCAACAGGGACACCGGGGAGCTGTTTTTT.

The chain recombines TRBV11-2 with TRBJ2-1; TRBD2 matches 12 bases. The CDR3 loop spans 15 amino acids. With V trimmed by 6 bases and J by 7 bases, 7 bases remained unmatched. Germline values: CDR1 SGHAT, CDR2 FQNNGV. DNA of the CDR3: TGTGCCAGCAGTCGGACTAGCGGGATATCAAATGAGCAGTTCTTC. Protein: CASSRTSGISNEQFF.

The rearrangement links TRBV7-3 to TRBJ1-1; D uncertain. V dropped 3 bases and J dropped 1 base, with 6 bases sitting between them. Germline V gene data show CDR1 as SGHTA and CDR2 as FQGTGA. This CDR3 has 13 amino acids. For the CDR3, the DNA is TGTGCCAGCAGCTTCCAGGAGAACACTGAAGCTTTCTTT. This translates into CASSFQENTEAFF.

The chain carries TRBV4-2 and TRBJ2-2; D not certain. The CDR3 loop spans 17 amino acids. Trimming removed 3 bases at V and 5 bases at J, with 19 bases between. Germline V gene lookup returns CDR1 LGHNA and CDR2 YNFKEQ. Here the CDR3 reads CASSHSLQRSRTGELFF. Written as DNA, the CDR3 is TGTGCCAGCAGCCACTCACTACAAAGAAGTCGAACCGGGGAGCTGTTTTTT.

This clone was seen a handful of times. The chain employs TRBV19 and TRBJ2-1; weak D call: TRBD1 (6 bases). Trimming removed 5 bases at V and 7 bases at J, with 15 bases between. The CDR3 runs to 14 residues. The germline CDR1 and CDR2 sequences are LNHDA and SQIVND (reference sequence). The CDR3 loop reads CASSLGRQGNEQFF. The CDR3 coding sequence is TGTGCCAGTAGTTTGGGAAGGCAGGGGAATGAGCAGTTCTTC.

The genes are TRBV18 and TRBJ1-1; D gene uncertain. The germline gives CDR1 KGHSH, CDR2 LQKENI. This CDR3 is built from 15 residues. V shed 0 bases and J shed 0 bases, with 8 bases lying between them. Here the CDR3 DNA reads TGTGCCAGCTCACCACCGGAGGTTTTGAACACTGAAGCTTTCTTT. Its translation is CASSPPEVLNTEAFF.

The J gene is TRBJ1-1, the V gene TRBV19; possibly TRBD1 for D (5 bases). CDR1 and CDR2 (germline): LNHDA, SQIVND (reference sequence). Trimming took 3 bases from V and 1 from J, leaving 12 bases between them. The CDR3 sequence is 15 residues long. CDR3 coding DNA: TGTGCCAGTAGTATCCGCGGGGCAGCGAACACTGAAGCTTTCTTT. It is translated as CASSIRGAANTEAFF.

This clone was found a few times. The CDR3 spells CATSRVQGGTEAFF. CDR3 nucleotide sequence: TGTGCCACCAGCAGAGTTCAGGGTGGTACTGAAGCTTTCTTT. The V gene is TRBV15, the J gene TRBJ1-1; possible D gene TRBD1, 5 bases. Germline V gene sequence: CDR1 LNHNV, CDR2 YYDKDF (reference sequence). The germline V and J ends were trimmed by 1 base and 5 bases, with 11 bases remaining between them. The CDR3 runs to 14 residues.

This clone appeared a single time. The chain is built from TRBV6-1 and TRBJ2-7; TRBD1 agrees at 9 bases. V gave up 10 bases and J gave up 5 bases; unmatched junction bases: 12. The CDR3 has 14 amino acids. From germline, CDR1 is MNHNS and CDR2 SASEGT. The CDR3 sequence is CANAGTGRYHEQYF. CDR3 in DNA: TGTGCCAACGCGGGGACAGGGAGGTACCACGAGCAGTACTTC.

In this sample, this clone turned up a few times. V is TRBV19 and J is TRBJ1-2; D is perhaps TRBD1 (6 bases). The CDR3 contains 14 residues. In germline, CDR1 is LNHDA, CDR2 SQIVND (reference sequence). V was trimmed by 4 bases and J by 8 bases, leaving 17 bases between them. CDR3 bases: TGTGCCAGTAGTACGACCATGGGACAATCCGGCTACACCTTC. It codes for CASSTTMGQSGYTF.

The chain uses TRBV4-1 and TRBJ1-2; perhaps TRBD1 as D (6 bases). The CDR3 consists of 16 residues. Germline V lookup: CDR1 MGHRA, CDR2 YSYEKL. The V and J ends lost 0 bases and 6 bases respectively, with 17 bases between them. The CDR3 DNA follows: TGCGCCAGCAGCCAAGACTGGAACAGGGAGGGTAATGGCTACACCTTC. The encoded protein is CASSQDWNREGNGYTF.

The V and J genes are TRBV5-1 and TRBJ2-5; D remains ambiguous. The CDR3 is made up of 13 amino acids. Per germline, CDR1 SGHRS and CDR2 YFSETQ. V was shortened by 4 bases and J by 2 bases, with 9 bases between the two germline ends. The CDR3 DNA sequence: TGCGCCAGCAGCAGTACGGTTCAAGAGACCCAGTACTTC. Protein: CASSSTVQETQYF. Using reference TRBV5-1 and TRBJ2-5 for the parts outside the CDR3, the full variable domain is KAGVTQTPRYLIKTRGQQVTLSCSPISGHRSVSWYQQTPGQGLQFLFEYFSETQRNKGNFPGRFSGRQFSNSRSEMNVSTLELGDSALYLCASSSTVQETQYFGPGTRLLVL.

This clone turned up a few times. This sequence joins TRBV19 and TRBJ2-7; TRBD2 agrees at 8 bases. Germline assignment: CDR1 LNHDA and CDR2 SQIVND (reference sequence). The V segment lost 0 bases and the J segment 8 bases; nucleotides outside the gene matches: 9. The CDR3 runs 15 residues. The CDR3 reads CASSIEQAGEPQQYF. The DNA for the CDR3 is TGTGCCAGTAGTATAGAGCAAGCGGGGGAACCTCAGCAGTACTTC.

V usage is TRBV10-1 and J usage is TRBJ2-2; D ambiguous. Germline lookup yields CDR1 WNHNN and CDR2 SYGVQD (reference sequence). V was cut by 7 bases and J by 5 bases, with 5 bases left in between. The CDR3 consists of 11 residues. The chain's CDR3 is CASTGTGELFF. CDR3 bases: TGCGCCAGCACCGGGACCGGGGAGCTGTTTTTT.

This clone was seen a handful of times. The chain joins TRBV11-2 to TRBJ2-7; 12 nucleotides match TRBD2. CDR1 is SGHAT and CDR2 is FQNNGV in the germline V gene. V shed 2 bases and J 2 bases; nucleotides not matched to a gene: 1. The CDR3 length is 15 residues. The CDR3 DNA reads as TGTGCCAGCAGCTTACTAGCGGGGGGGACCTACGAGCAGTACTTC. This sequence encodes CASSLLAGGTYEQYF.

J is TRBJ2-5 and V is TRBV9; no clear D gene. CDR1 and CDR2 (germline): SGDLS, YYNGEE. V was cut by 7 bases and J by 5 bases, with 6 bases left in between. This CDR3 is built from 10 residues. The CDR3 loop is CASGGETQYF. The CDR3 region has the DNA TGTGCCAGCGGTGGCGAGACCCAGTACTTC. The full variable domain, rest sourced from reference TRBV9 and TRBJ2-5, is DSGVTQTPKHLITATGQRVTLRCSPRSGDLSVYWYQQSLDQGLQFLIQYYNGEERAKGNILERFSAQQFPDLHSELNLSSLELGDSALYFCASGGETQYFGPGTRLLVL.

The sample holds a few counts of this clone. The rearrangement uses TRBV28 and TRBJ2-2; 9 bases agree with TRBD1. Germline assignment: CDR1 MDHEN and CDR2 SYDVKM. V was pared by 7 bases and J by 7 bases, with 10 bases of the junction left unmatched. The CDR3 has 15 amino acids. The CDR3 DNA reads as TGTGCCAGCATATGGGGGACAGGGACCGGCGGGGAGCTGTTTTTT. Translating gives CASIWGTGTGGELFF. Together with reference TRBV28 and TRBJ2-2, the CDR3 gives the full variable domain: DVKVTQSSRYLVKRTGEKVFLECVQDMDHENMFWYRQDPGLGLRLIYFSYDVKMKEKGDIPEGYSVSREKKERFSLILESASTNQTSMYLCASIWGTGTGGELFFGEGSRLTVL.